This entry is about one T cell receptor beta chain. This record belongs to a study of cytomegalovirus exposure and HLA in healthy donors. The PCR was carried out with 60 Vbeta primers and 13 Jbeta primers. The protocol was immunoSEQ multiplex PCR, while the TCRdb copy is restricted to in-frame clones and leaves out a portion. In the table there are about 130,000 clones, 75% to 90% of which are singletons. Sequences were obtained from PBMCs. The receptor was isolated from a woman in her thirties or forties in good health and CMV-seropositive.

The CDR3 region is CASSRDRAQPQHF. CDR3 DNA sequence: TGTGCCAGCAGCAGGGACAGGGCTCAGCCCCAGCATTTT. V gene TRBV11-2 combines with J gene TRBJ1-5; 9 nucleotides line up with TRBD1. Trimming cost V 5 bases and J 6 bases; bases outside gene matches: 2. Germline-derived CDR1 and CDR2 are SGHAT and FQNNGV. The CDR3 extends over 13 amino acids.